The T cell receptor (beta chain) under discussion was sequenced for a study of blood T cell repertoires in COVID-19. Across the study: The United States, Italy and Spain were the sources of the acute and convalescent COVID-19 samples. PBMCs, B-cell-depleted T cells, or T cells were the source of the cDNA or gDNA that made up the material.

From germline, CDR1 is LGHDT and CDR2 YNNKEL (reference sequence). This CDR3 region has 14 residues. Losses at the gene ends were 4 bases for V and 7 bases for J; bases not matched to a gene: 7. As handled by the study authors: The assay estimated nucleated cells by amplifying reference gene primers. TCRdb's copy holds only in-frame clones and misses some; the assay was immunoSEQ multiplex PCR. Clone size and the V and J calls come from that table; the DNA yielded D and trimming. The repertoire holds 50,000 to 85,000 clones, with 91% as singletons. This clone has just one count. The sequence was obtained from a human donor in a cohort sampled during active COVID-19. The source material was peripheral blood. The J gene is TRBJ1-3, the V gene TRBV3-1 (or the pseudogene TRBV3-2); 7 bases map to TRBD1. CDR3 loop: CASSPMRGQNTIYF. Written as DNA, the CDR3 is TGTGCCAGCAGCCCTATGAGGGGGCAGAACACCATATATTTT.